Below, 12 T cell receptor beta chains from the same sample are listed, as sequenced in a study of blood T cell repertoires in COVID-19. Profiled with immunoSEQ multiplex PCR; TCRdb holds only in-frame clones, not every one. In the table there are 200,000 to 250,000 clones, 84% of which are singletons. The sample taken for sequencing was peripheral blood. Receptors were obtained from a woman aged 55-69 years who had recovered from COVID-19.

The chain links TRBV10-3 to TRBJ1-3; D perhaps matches TRBD1 (5 bases). The CDR3 spans 14 residues. Germline CDR1 and CDR2: ENHRY and SYGVKD. V was clipped by 7 bases and J by 0 bases, with 10 bases between them. The CDR3 DNA is TGTGCCATCACCCCAGGGCTCTCTGGAAACACCATATATTTT. Residues: CAITPGLSGNTIYF.

J is TRBJ2-7 and V is TRBV27, with D tentatively TRBD2 (6 bases). There are 12 residues in the CDR3. Germline CDR1 MNHEY, CDR2 SMNVEV (reference sequence). V lost 5 bases to trimming and J lost 5 bases, with 10 bases between them. CDR3 amino acids: CASSRGINEQYF. CDR3 DNA: TGTGCCAGCAGTCGCGGGATTAACGAGCAGTACTTC.

The V and J genes are TRBV10-3 and TRBJ1-1; D uncertain. CDR3 length: 13 residues. V lost 6 bases to trimming and J lost 0 bases, with 8 bases between them. Germline V gene data show CDR1 as ENHRY and CDR2 as SYGVKD. CDR3 DNA: TGTGCCATCAGGGGAGACGTGAACACTGAAGCTTTCTTT. It translates to CAIRGDVNTEAFF.

Only one count was recorded for this clone. The V gene is TRBV6-5, the J gene TRBJ1-1; D unclear. The germline CDR1 and CDR2 sequences are MNHEY and SVGAGI. V lost 8 bases and J 0 bases, leaving 13 bases between the germline ends. The CDR3 has 14 residues. CDR3 coding DNA: TGTGCCAGCTTACGACACCTCTTGAACACTGAAGCTTTCTTT. This gives the protein CASLRHLLNTEAFF.

This clone was detected a few times. V and J are TRBV5-1 and TRBJ1-5; D is unclear. The length of the CDR3 is 13 residues. Germline-derived CDR1 and CDR2 are SGHRS and YFSETQ. The V and J ends lost 4 bases and 0 bases respectively, with 5 bases between them. CDR3 residues: CASSPDSNQPQHF. The CDR3 nucleotides are TGCGCCAGCAGCCCAGATAGCAATCAGCCCCAGCATTTT.

This clone has a single count. The rearrangement joins TRBV4-1 to TRBJ1-4; D uncertain. Looked up from germline, CDR1 is MGHRA and CDR2 is YSYEKL. The CDR3 contains 16 residues. V was cut by 3 bases and J by 1 base, with 12 bases left in between. The CDR3 region has the DNA TGCGCCAGCAGCCAGCCCACCCACGGAACTAATGAAAAACTGTTTTTT. It yields the protein CASSQPTHGTNEKLFF.

The rearrangement uses TRBV9 and TRBJ1-1, with D unclear. The V end was cut by 4 bases, the J end by 4 bases, with 14 bases between. The CDR3 contains 14 residues. Germline V gene data show CDR1 as SGDLS and CDR2 as YYNGEE. The CDR3 bases are TGTGCCAGCAGCCTCCGGGTCATGGGCACTGAAGCTTTCTTT. Translation gives CASSLRVMGTEAFF.

The genes are TRBV5-1 and TRBJ2-2; perhaps TRBD1 as D (5 bases). Germline V gene sequence: CDR1 SGHRS, CDR2 YFSETQ. V gave up 1 base and J gave up 4 bases, with 11 bases separating them. The CDR3 consists of 15 residues. CDR3 residues: CASSLQGWGTGELFF. DNA of the CDR3: TGCGCCAGCAGCTTGCAGGGATGGGGCACCGGGGAGCTGTTTTTT.

The rearrangement joins TRBV7-2 to TRBJ2-2, with TRBD1 identical over 10 bases. V was pared by 5 bases and J by 8 bases, with 5 bases of the junction left unmatched. The CDR3 is 14 residues long. From germline, CDR1 is SGHTA and CDR2 FQGNSA. The CDR3 region has the DNA TGTGCCAGCAGCAACCGGGACAGGGGTGGGGAGCTGTTTTTT. It encodes CASSNRDRGGELFF.

The chain has TRBV9 and TRBJ2-5, with TRBD2 matching 9 bases. The germline gives CDR1 SGDLS, CDR2 YYNGEE. V trimming: 0 bases; J trimming: 1 base; junction bases outside the gene matches: 7. The CDR3 contains 17 residues. The CDR3 region is CASSVGLAGTSQETQYF. The CDR3 nucleotides are TGTGCCAGCAGCGTAGGGCTAGCGGGGACCAGCCAAGAGACCCAGTACTTC.

The chain has TRBV9 and TRBJ2-7, with 7 bases fitting TRBD1. The junction had 11 bases not matched to a gene; V was cut back by 4 bases and J by 7 bases. This CDR3 spans 14 amino acids. In germline, CDR1 is SGDLS, CDR2 YYNGEE. The CDR3 coding sequence is TGTGCCAGCAGCTGGGGTACAGGGGTGAGTGAGCAGTACTTC. It encodes CASSWGTGVSEQYF.

V usage is TRBV5-1 and J usage is TRBJ1-2, with 11 nucleotides matching TRBD1. The V gene's germline CDR1 is SGHRS and CDR2 YFSETQ. V shed 5 bases, J shed 7 bases, and the junction held 13 bases outside the gene matches. There are 16 residues in the CDR3. The CDR3 DNA reads as TGCGCCAGCAGTCCTCAAGATGGACAGGGGGCAGGTGGCTACACCTTC. Amino acid sequence: CASSPQDGQGAGGYTF.